This T cell receptor beta chain was documented in a study of T cells in Graves' hyperthyroidism and ophthalmopathy (dated by TCRdb to between 2018 and 2021). As for the study more broadly: Peripheral blood was collected at initial diagnosis, before any treatment. After blood sampling, hyperthyroidism patients were treated with methimazole at a starting dose of 30 mg daily, and ophthalmopathy patients were treated with high-dose intravenous methylprednisolone. Whether ophthalmopathy could be predicted prospectively was tested in an independent validation cohort made up of under 20 hyperthyroidism patients plus 17 patients who later progressed to ophthalmopathy. The 75 to 100 discovery patients were randomly split 7:3 into training and test sets. Thyroid tissue and blood T-cell repertoires from about six Graves' hyperthyroidism patients were also compared in the study. TCR Vbeta CDR3 sequencing of 120 to 150 peripheral blood samples (around 45 ophthalmopathy, about 75 hyperthyroidism and 17 progressor patients) is reported in the paper. A discovery cohort of around 98 patients, 43 with Graves' ophthalmopathy and 55 to 60 with stable Graves' hyperthyroidism, was used to find distinguishing TCR V-J signatures. General findings and caveats noted by the study authors: Most expanded thyroid clonotypes (frequency above 0.001) were also detected in blood, suggesting blood repertoires may reflect thyroid immune responses. During validation, the model predicted progression to ophthalmopathy a median of approximately six months ahead of onset, with almost 71% sensitivity and about 72% specificity. A model built on a 13 V-J signature distinguished ophthalmopathy from stable hyperthyroidism, reaching 87.88% sensitivity and about 81% specificity in cross-validation and 80%/75% in testing. Sample size was not statistically predetermined, and blinding of investigators to group allocation was not performed.

The TCR beta CDR3 regions were amplified from RNA transcripts. For the first round of RT-PCR on the TCR CDR3, the HTBI primer set was used together with the Qiagen OneStep RT-PCR kit. The libraries were constructed in a second round of multiplex PCR and then size-selected and purified. Sequencing of the libraries was done on an Illumina HiSeq2000 using paired-end 100 bp reads. In the original analysis: Raw data were processed with SOAPnuke, discarding reads with adapters, uncalled bases, mean Phred below 15, or no exact constant-primer or identifier match. High-quality paired reads were merged with COPE v1.2.5, and unique nucleotide sequences were defined as clonotypes. MiTCR v1.1 was used to align clonotypes to the IMGT TRBV, TRBD and TRBJ reference segments. Only V-J combinations with frequency above 0.0001, covering about 99% of repertoires, were analysed. The TCS score was defined as F50 (clonal expansion) divided by E x V (chaos), with BLOSUM62-based TCRdist calculated between CDR3 peptides within each V-J. Welch's t-statistics and random forest reduced roughly 540 V-J features to around 14, which were used in a naive Bayes classifier (R e1071). The public reads were reprocessed in TCRdb via fastp at Q25 and MiXCR, keeping in-frame beta chains. Rows are unified per CDR3 protein, each entry keeping the most common DNA and genes. TCRdb's processing, not the authors', yielded these V and J calls. Present in this sample are more than 450,000 distinct CDR3 sequences, 12% to 15% of which were seen just once. The top ten hold roughly 14% of the sample.

The germline V gene specifies MGHDK as CDR1 and SYGVNS as CDR2. From V the trimming removes 2 bases and from J it removes 0 bases, while the gene matches leave 9 bases of the junction unaccounted for. The CDR3 runs 18 residues from the cysteine to the phenylalanine. CDR3 DNA is the only sequence kept; it has 54 bases, read in frame from the first base. A patient counted as having stable Graves' hyperthyroidism if no progression to ophthalmopathy occurred over 18 months of follow-up. Hyperthyroidism patients were newly diagnosed, with disease duration under 2 months, and aged 18 to 65 years. The study excluded patients with uncontrolled infections, other autoimmune diseases, pregnancy or lactation. Diagnoses were based on clinical symptoms, serum thyroxine and TRAb, thyroid ultrasound and orbital computed tomography. PBMCs were separated from 10 ml of fresh peripheral blood using Ficoll-Paque density gradient centrifugation. Trizol reagent was used to extract total RNA, and RNA quality was then checked on an Agilent 2100 Bioanalyzer.

This clonotype was seen a few times. This clone's antigen is unknown. The record has no base qualities; no much larger clone is one base away. The receptor chain draws on TRBV25-1 and TRBJ1-1, with 10 bases in between that match TRBD1. Sequenced input: blood. This receptor was obtained from a woman aged 40 to 50 with Graves' hyperthyroidism. The CDR3 sequence is CASSEVSRDRGLNTEAFF. The bases read TGTGCCAGCAGTGAAGTATCACGGGACAGGGGATTGAACACTGAAGCTTTCTTT.